What follows are 7 T cell receptor beta chains derived from one specimen sequenced in a study of a mutant IDH1 vaccine in newly diagnosed glioma. Specified time point: week 5, during vaccination. Topical imiquimod was applied with each vaccine dose, which held 300 ug of mutant IDH1 20-mer peptide. These receptors have no known antigen. The data were produced by immunoSEQ multiplex PCR, yet TCRdb's version contains in-frame clones alone and is incomplete. Altogether 60,000 or so clones are present, just under 90% being singletons, with the ten largest covering about 4.6%. The source was PBMCs, collected from a glioma patient whose treatment included an IDH1 peptide vaccine. The source is a woman in her thirties or forties with glioma.

CDR3 DNA: TGCAGCGCCGACAGGGTCCGGGGCGAGACCCAGTACTTC. Translated, it gives CSADRVRGETQYF. The chain is built from TRBV29-1 and TRBJ2-5, with TRBD1 matching 7 bases. Germline-derived CDR1 and CDR2 are SQVTM and ANQGSEA. After removal of 7 bases from V and 5 bases from J, the junction contained 10 bases not matched to a gene. The CDR3 is 13 amino acids. The full variable domain, in which reference TRBV29-1 and TRBJ2-5 provide the parts outside the CDR3, is SAVISQKPSRDICQRGTSLTIQCQVDSQVTMMFWYRQQPGQSLTLIATANQGSEATYESGFVIDKFPISRPNLTFSTLTVSNMSPEDSSIYLCSADRVRGETQYFGPGTRLLVL.

V gene TRBV2 combines with J gene TRBJ2-5, with 8 bases identical to TRBD1. The CDR3 consists of 14 residues. V shed 3 bases, J shed 10 bases, and the junction held 10 bases outside the gene matches. Germline lookup yields CDR1 SNHLY and CDR2 FYNNEI. The CDR3 here is CASSDRGPSDIQYF. The CDR3 coding sequence is TGTGCCAGCAGTGACAGGGGGCCTAGCGACATCCAGTACTTC.

The chain combines TRBV5-4 with TRBJ2-1; 8 nucleotides line up with TRBD2. Germline CDR1 is SGHNT and CDR2 is YYREEE (reference sequence). The junction had 7 bases not matched to a gene; V was cut back by 1 base and J by 7 bases. The CDR3 contains 15 residues. CDR3 DNA: TGTGCCAGCAGCTTGTACGGGGGGGACCGGAATGAGCAGTTCTTC. Translating gives CASSLYGGDRNEQFF. The whole variable domain, remainder taken from reference TRBV5-4 and TRBJ2-1, is ETGVTQSPTHLIKTRGQQVTLRCSSQSGHNTVSWYQQALGQGPQFIFQYYREEENGRGNFPPRFSGLQFPNYSSELNVNALELDDSALYLCASSLYGGDRNEQFFGPGTRLTVL.

A remark on this clone: Other DNA sequences of this sample code for an identical CDR3. V usage is TRBV7-8 and J usage is TRBJ2-7; 7 bases map to TRBD1. CDR3 length: 13 amino acids. The germline CDR1 and CDR2 sequences are SGHVS and FQNEAQ. V was clipped by 1 base and J by 4 bases; unmatched bases: 1. Here the CDR3 reads CASSLDRGYEQYF. The DNA of the CDR3 is TGTGCCAGCAGCTTAGACAGGGGATACGAGCAGTACTTC.

The rearrangement links TRBV7-8 to TRBJ1-5; a weak D match, TRBD1 (5 bases). CDR3 length: 14 amino acids. V lost 4 bases and J lost 5, with 12 bases in between. CDR1 SGHVS and CDR2 FQNEAQ come from the germline V gene. This CDR3 is CASSYRQGHQPQHF. Here the CDR3 DNA reads TGTGCCAGCAGCTACCGGCAGGGTCATCAGCCCCAGCATTTT.

The gene calls are TRBV27 and TRBJ2-7; D gene uncertain. Trimming removed 4 bases from V and 5 bases from J, with 12 bases in between. The CDR3 has 13 amino acids. CDR1 and CDR2 (germline): MNHEY, SMNVEV (reference sequence). The CDR3 spells CASSWTVGNEQYF. In DNA form, the CDR3 reads TGTGCCAGCAGTTGGACCGTGGGGAACGAGCAGTACTTC.

This sequence joins TRBV2 and TRBJ2-7, with D possibly TRBD2 on 6 matching bases. V lost 2 bases and J 0 bases, leaving 14 bases between the germline ends. The CDR3 sequence is 16 residues long. Germline V gene data show CDR1 as SNHLY and CDR2 as FYNNEI. The CDR3 DNA follows: TGTGCCAGCAGTGAATCGGGGCGGGGATCCTCCTACGAGCAGTACTTC. Translation gives CASSESGRGSSYEQYF.